The clone carrying this T cell receptor (beta chain) was counted a few times. Antigen specificity is unknown. Each CDR3 protein is one row after TCRdb ran MiXCR on the reads. This table has 450,000 to 600,000 distinct CDR3 sequences, 30% to 40% appearing once. This specimen comes from a study of T cell repertoires in cytomegalovirus infection. Study-wide findings and caveats: There were carriers of CMV plus the relevant HLA, and cumulative public TCR beta family frequency identified them. HLA-C-restricted TCR beta clonotypes specific for CMV led the ex vivo response.

CDR3 length equals 15 residues. The germline CDR1 and CDR2 sequences are SGHTA and FQGNSA. Trimming took off 5 bases at V and 6 bases at J, with 16 bases between the two ends. The V call is TRBV7-2, the J call TRBJ2-2; perhaps TRBD2 as D (5 bases). The receptor was derived from a human donor in good health (CMV status not recorded). Some clones in this sample may be carry-over from other donors' samples. Specimen: cultured PBMCs, collected from culture after CMV antigen stimulation. CDR3 protein: CASSPAASRPGELFF. The CDR3 DNA sequence: TGTGCCAGCAGCCCAGCGGCTAGCCGCCCCGGGGAGCTGTTTTTT.